Below, 23 T cell receptor beta chains from the same sample are listed, as sequenced in a study of blood T cells in healthy people across ages. With a J-beta primer mix and a sample-barcoded 5' primer, a second PCR ran 7 to 11 cycles. TCRdb re-called the 5' RACE reads through MiXCR, storing one row per CDR3 protein. The data show about 1.1 million distinct CDR3 sequences, about two fifths seen once. Specimen: blood. The receptors here all came from a young man in good health.

The chain couples TRBV20-1 to TRBJ1-2, with 10 positions matching TRBD1. This CDR3 has 15 residues. V trimming: 2 bases; J trimming: 2 bases; junction bases outside the gene matches: 5. CDR1 and CDR2 from the germline V gene are DFQATT and SNEGSKA (reference sequence). The CDR3 DNA is TGCAGTGCTAGACACGACAGGGGGCGGAACTATGGCTACACCTTC. Translation gives CSARHDRGRNYGYTF.

The chain's CDR3 is CASSLVRGATSTDTQYF. The DNA for the CDR3 is TGTGCCAGCAGCTTAGTCAGGGGGGCAACGTCCACAGATACGCAGTATTTT. This chain connects TRBV11-2 to TRBJ2-3, with D tentatively TRBD1 (7 bases). V lost 1 base and J lost 2, with 16 bases in between. CDR3 length equals 17 residues. Germline CDR1 is SGHAT and CDR2 is FQNNGV.

This chain uses TRBV3-1 with TRBJ1-2; the match to TRBD1 covers 7 bases. Germline V CDR1 and CDR2: LGHDT, YNNKEL (reference sequence). This CDR3 comprises 15 residues. V trimming: 3 bases; J trimming: 6 bases; junction bases outside the gene matches: 10. The CDR3 nucleotides are TGTGCCAGCAGCCATGGATCCAGGGGGAGGGATGGCTACACCTTC. Protein product: CASSHGSRGRDGYTF.

The chain recombines TRBV5-5 with TRBJ1-2, with D unresolved. With 0 bases removed from V and 2 bases from J, the gap between germline ends came to 17 bases. Germline V lookup: CDR1 SGHKS, CDR2 YYEKEE (reference sequence). The CDR3 has 17 amino acids. The CDR3 nucleotides read TGTGCCAGCAGCTTGGCTACGTCGATCCGGCCGAACTATGGCTACACCTTC. Translated, it gives CASSLATSIRPNYGYTF.

The chain links TRBV15 to TRBJ2-6, with 7 bases identical to TRBD2. V lost 5 bases to trimming and J lost 3 bases; unmatched junction nucleotides: 4. The CDR3 spans 15 residues. The germline gives CDR1 LNHNV, CDR2 YYDKDF (reference sequence). Here the CDR3 DNA reads TGTGCCACCAGCCGATCGGGAGGTGGGGCCAACGTCCTGACTTTC. Translation gives CATSRSGGGANVLTF.

The chain carries TRBV4-3 and TRBJ1-2; no firm D call. V was clipped by 0 bases and J by 4 bases, with 15 bases between them. The CDR3 is 16 residues long. Germline V gene sequence: CDR1 LGHNA, CDR2 YSLEER. CDR3 in amino acids: CASSQDTGMRPYGYTF. CDR3 nucleotide sequence: TGCGCCAGCAGCCAAGATACGGGGATGCGGCCCTATGGCTACACCTTC.

This clonotype was observed a handful of times. The chain couples TRBV12-3 or TRBV12-4 to TRBJ2-3; tentative D call: TRBD1 (5 bases). The CDR3 spans 13 residues. Trimming stripped 6 bases from V and 8 bases from J, with 15 bases between. The CDR3 sequence is CASRLADIVTQYF. The CDR3 region has the DNA TGTGCCAGCAGACTCGCGGACATTGTTACGCAGTATTTT.

The CDR3 here is CASSQGGGLDGYTF. The CDR3, as DNA: TGTGCCAGCAGCCAAGGGGGGGGGCTTGATGGCTACACCTTC. This sequence joins TRBV4-2 and TRBJ1-2; D possibly corresponds to TRBD1 (6 bases). CDR1 is LGHNA, CDR2 YNFKEQ, per germline. V gave up 1 base and J gave up 6 bases, with 12 bases separating them. This CDR3 has 14 residues.

This clonotype was found a few times. One end of the junction does not line up with germline, which may come from a read error. V usage is TRBV27 and J usage is TRBJ1-1, with D tentatively TRBD1 (6 bases). Germline loops: CDR1 MNHEY, CDR2 SMNVEV (reference sequence). This CDR3 has 14 amino acids. Here the CDR3 DNA reads TGTGCCAGCAATTTAGGGGGGCCTAACACTGAAGCTTTCTTT. Its protein is CASNLGGPNTEAFF.

V is TRBV13 and J is TRBJ1-5; D is undetermined. Trimming took 0 bases from V and 7 from J, leaving 10 bases between them. Germline CDR1 and CDR2: PRHDT and FYEKMQ (reference sequence). The CDR3 is made up of 14 amino acids. The CDR3 nucleotides read TGTGCCAGCAGCTTAGGGCCTGGAGGCCAGCCCCAGCATTTT. Translating it yields CASSLGPGGQPQHF.

The CDR3 DNA is TGTGCCAGTAGAGATCGGGGTGCGACAGGGACCTATGGCTACACCTTC. Translated: CASRDRGATGTYGYTF. V and J are TRBV19 and TRBJ1-2; 7 bases match TRBD1. Germline-derived CDR1 and CDR2 are LNHDA and SQIVND (reference sequence). The trim removed 6 bases at V and 4 bases at J, leaving 14 bases unmatched. The CDR3 contains 16 residues.

This clonotype was recorded only once. This chain connects TRBV4-2 to TRBJ1-3; D unclear. The CDR3 sequence is 16 residues long. CDR1 is LGHNA and CDR2 is YNFKEQ in the germline V gene. The germline V and J ends were trimmed by 4 bases and 4 bases, with 17 bases remaining between them. The CDR3 DNA sequence: TGTGCCAGCAGCCCAGAGACCGCGGGTTTGGGAAACACCATATATTTT. This gives the protein CASSPETAGLGNTIYF.

The rearrangement uses TRBV20-1 and TRBJ1-1, with D unclear. Trimming cost V 5 bases and J 4 bases, with 14 bases left between them. The CDR3 is 13 amino acids. CDR1 is DFQATT and CDR2 is SNEGSKA in the germline V gene (reference sequence). Here the CDR3 reads CSAREGGGTEAFF. CDR3 in DNA: TGCAGTGCTCGTGAGGGCGGCGGCACTGAAGCTTTCTTT.

This clonotype turned up a few times. J is TRBJ2-5 and V is TRBV28; possibly TRBD2 for D (5 bases). V gave up 2 bases and J gave up 4 bases, with 14 bases separating them. Germline CDR1 MDHEN, CDR2 SYDVKM. The CDR3 totals 15 residues. The CDR3 spells CASSLPVEGGETQYF. CDR3 in DNA: TGTGCCAGCAGTTTACCGGTGGAAGGAGGAGAGACCCAGTACTTC.

This chain uses TRBV14 with TRBJ1-5; D remains unclear. The CDR3 length is 14 residues. Germline V gene data show CDR1 as SGHDN and CDR2 as FVKESK. V lost 1 base to trimming and J lost 6 bases, with 10 bases between them. The CDR3 bases are TGTGCCAGCAGCCAAGGGCTTCCCCCTCAGCCCCAGCATTTT. Translation: CASSQGLPPQPQHF.

The V and J genes are TRBV6-5 and TRBJ2-3, with D tentatively TRBD2 (6 bases). This CDR3 has 18 amino acids. V lost 4 bases to trimming and J lost 1 base, with 21 bases between them. The germline gives CDR1 MNHEY, CDR2 SVGAGI. The CDR3 DNA is TGTGCCAGCAGTTCCAATTCGGGACTTGGGCGGGGCACAGATACGCAGTATTTT. Protein sequence: CASSSNSGLGRGTDTQYF.

This clonotype was observed a few times. The genes are TRBV28 and TRBJ2-5, with TRBD2 matching 7 bases. The CDR3 totals 15 residues. Germline assignment: CDR1 MDHEN and CDR2 SYDVKM. With 3 bases clipped from V and 4 bases from J, the junction kept 8 bases outside the gene matches. CDR3 DNA: TGTGCCAGCAGTTTGAGTTCCGGGGGGTCAGAGACCCAGTACTTC. It translates to CASSLSSGGSETQYF.

This clonotype was detected ten times or more. This chain uses TRBV20-1 with TRBJ2-1, with TRBD1 as a possible D gene (5 bases). V lost 3 bases, J lost 6 bases, and 18 bases lay in between. The CDR3 is 15 residues long. Germline CDR1 and CDR2: DFQATT and SNEGSKA (reference sequence). The CDR3 sequence is CSASGPPGAINEQFF. The CDR3 DNA sequence: TGCAGTGCTAGTGGTCCCCCTGGGGCTATCAATGAGCAGTTCTTC.

This clonotype was picked up a small number of times. This rearrangement joins TRBV4-3 to TRBJ2-3, with TRBD1 matching 8 bases. J was trimmed by 8 bases and V by 3 bases; bases with no gene match: 7. CDR3 length: 14 amino acids. CDR1 is LGHNA, CDR2 YSLEER, per germline. CDR3 in amino acids: CASSQDQQGGTQYF. CDR3 DNA sequence: TGCGCCAGCAGCCAGGATCAACAGGGGGGTACGCAGTATTTT.

The rearrangement links TRBV19 to TRBJ1-6; possible D gene TRBD1, 6 bases. The CDR3 runs 15 residues. V was trimmed by 0 bases and J by 8 bases, leaving 11 bases between them. The germline V gene has CDR1 LNHDA and CDR2 SQIVND (reference sequence). CDR3 bases: TGTGCCAGTAGTATAGAGAGCAAGGGGGATTCACCCCTCCACTTT. As protein: CASSIESKGDSPLHF.

This clonotype was seen once. This chain uses TRBV20-1 with TRBJ2-5; TRBD1 matches 7 bases. This CDR3 is 15 amino acids long. With 5 bases clipped from V and 1 base from J, the junction kept 10 bases outside the gene matches. CDR1 is DFQATT, CDR2 SNEGSKA, per germline (reference sequence). CDR3 protein: CSASSGQESQETQYF. DNA for the CDR3: TGCAGTGCTTCATCCGGACAGGAGAGCCAAGAGACCCAGTACTTC.

The J gene is TRBJ1-2, the V gene TRBV20-1, with 12 nucleotides matching TRBD1. CDR1 is DFQATT and CDR2 is SNEGSKA in the germline V gene (reference sequence). CDR3 length: 16 residues. The V gene end was trimmed by 4 bases and the J gene end by 1 base; junction bases not matched to a gene: 7. The chain's CDR3 is CSATGTGGRVNYGYTF. In nucleotides, the CDR3 is TGCAGTGCTACCGGGACAGGGGGCCGGGTTAACTATGGCTACACCTTC.

This chain joins TRBV3-1 and TRBJ1-1, with D unresolved. Germline V gene lookup returns CDR1 LGHDT and CDR2 YNNKEL (reference sequence). Deletions cut 4 bases from V and 3 bases from J, with 9 bases between. The CDR3 spans 13 residues. The CDR3 spells CASSPLADTEAFF. As DNA, the CDR3 is TGTGCCAGCAGCCCGCTAGCGGACACTGAAGCTTTCTTT. Based on the CDR3 plus reference TRBV3-1 and TRBJ1-1, the full variable domain is DTAVSQTPKYLVTQMGNDKSIKCEQNLGHDTMYWYKQDSKKFLKIMFSYNNKELIINETVPNRFSPKSPDKAHLNLHINSLELGDSAVYFCASSPLADTEAFFGQGTRLTVV.